This T cell receptor (beta chain) was sequenced during a study of radiotherapy plus CTLA-4 blockade in lung cancer. Study overall: Objective response was observed in more than 15% of patients, and disease control in approximately 30%.

Generated by immunoSEQ multiplex PCR, the TCRdb table keeps only in-frame clones and is missing some. The sample lists 110,000 or so clones, roughly 74% occurring once. CTLA-4 blockade with ipilimumab, together with focal radiation, was given to patients with chemo-refractory metastatic non-small-cell lung cancer. The V gene's germline CDR1 is MNHEY and CDR2 SMNVEV (reference sequence). The CDR3 consists of 15 residues. V was cut by 6 bases and J by 5 bases, with 20 bases left in between. A word on this clone: Its antigen is unknown.

Findings and limits, study-wide: Blood TCR clones of tumor origin expanded after radiotherapy plus ipilimumab.

This clonotype originated in a human donor with non-small cell lung cancer who had a partial response to radiotherapy plus ipilimumab. This chain connects TRBV27 to TRBJ2-7; TRBD1 might be the D (6 bases). The source was peripheral blood, collected from a patient treated with radiotherapy plus ipilimumab. For the CDR3, the DNA is TGTGCCAGCAGCCCAGGGGTAAGTCTAGGGCACGAGCAGTACGTC. Encoded protein: CASSPGVSLGHEQYV.